These 5 T cell receptor beta chains were all obtained from the same sample, sequenced in a study of PD-1 blockade in classical Hodgkin lymphoma. Exposure to brentuximab vedotin varied, and each patient had relapsed following autologous stem cell transplantation. TCRdb's copy holds only in-frame clones and misses some; the assay was immunoSEQ multiplex PCR. The sample lists under 15,000 clones; around 83% were seen once. Sequenced material: peripheral blood mononuclear cells (PBMCs), taken at baseline. These receptors came from a human donor with classical Hodgkin lymphoma.

The rearrangement uses TRBV6-1 and TRBJ1-5; D is undetermined. The CDR3 runs 14 residues. CDR1 MNHNS and CDR2 SASEGT come from the germline V gene. V dropped 6 bases and J dropped 0 bases, with 9 bases sitting between them. CDR3 DNA: TGTGCCAGCAGCGACTCATATAGCAATCAGCCCCAGCATTTT. Encoded protein: CASSDSYSNQPQHF.

The chain joins TRBV5-1 to TRBJ2-7; 7 nucleotides match TRBD2. The CDR3 covers 14 residues. Germline values: CDR1 SGHRS, CDR2 YFSETQ. After removal of 6 bases from V and 2 bases from J, the junction contained 8 bases not matched to a gene. CDR3 loop: CASKLAGVPYEQYF. In DNA, the CDR3 is TGCGCCAGCAAGTTGGCGGGAGTCCCCTACGAGCAGTACTTC.

This clone was counted once. The CDR3 here is CASAGTSYSTDTQYF. The CDR3 DNA reads as TGTGCCAGCGCCGGGACTTCTTATAGCACAGATACGCAGTATTTT. V gene TRBV19 combines with J gene TRBJ2-3, with a weak D call TRBD2 (6 bases). The germline V gene encodes CDR1 LNHDA and CDR2 SQIVND (reference sequence). V lost 9 bases, J lost 0 bases, and 16 bases lay in between. The length of the CDR3 is 15 residues. The full variable domain, completed using reference TRBV19 and TRBJ2-3, is DGGITQSPKYLFRKEGQNVTLSCEQNLNHDAMYWYRQDPGQGLRLIYYSQIVNDFQKGDIAEGYSVSREKKESFPLTVTSAQKNPTAFYLCASAGTSYSTDTQYFGPGTRLTVL.

The chain is built from TRBV25-1 and TRBJ2-5; D unresolved. Looked up from germline, CDR1 is MGHDK and CDR2 is SYGVNS. V shed 1 base and J shed 7 bases, with 7 bases lying between them. The CDR3 is 12 amino acids. The CDR3 reads CASSEWGGTQYF. The CDR3 coding sequence is TGTGCCAGCAGTGAATGGGGTGGGACCCAGTACTTC.

The chain combines TRBV19 with TRBJ1-2; 8 bases fit TRBD1. The CDR3 is 14 amino acids. Germline loops: CDR1 LNHDA, CDR2 SQIVND (reference sequence). The ends lost 6 bases at V and 4 bases at J; junction bases unmatched: 7. Here the CDR3 reads CASRTSGTGYGYTF. The CDR3 region has the DNA TGTGCCAGTAGAACCTCCGGGACAGGCTATGGCTACACCTTC.